Below, 27 T cell receptor beta chains from the same sample are listed, as sequenced in a study of CD8+CD57+ T cells in acquired aplastic anemia. Patients sequenced had flow cytometry evidence of CD8+CD57+ cell expansion. TCR beta VDJ and CDR3 profiles were obtained from a genomic DNA template. MiXCR was run by TCRdb on the reads, yielding one entry per CDR3 protein. The sample carries 300,000 or so distinct CDR3 sequences, roughly 61% recorded once. The sample consisted of sorted CD4+, CD8+, or CD8+CD57+ T cells (not recorded which) from PBMCs. These receptors all stem from a human donor with aplastic anemia.

The J gene is TRBJ1-4, the V gene TRBV7-2; TRBD1 matches 8 bases. J gave up 5 bases and V 5 bases, and 7 bases lay outside the gene matches. The CDR3 spans 15 residues. Germline lookup yields CDR1 SGHTA and CDR2 FQGNSA. The CDR3 loop is CASSARTGLNEKLFF. DNA for the CDR3: TGTGCCAGCAGCGCGAGGACAGGGCTCAATGAAAAACTGTTTTTT.

On this clonotype: A much larger clone is a single base away; this may be a read error. This rearrangement joins TRBV7-2 to TRBJ2-5; TRBD1 is a possible D gene (5 bases). CDR1 and CDR2 (germline): SGHTA, FQGNSA. The CDR3 is made up of 14 amino acids. The V and J ends lost 8 bases and 5 bases respectively, with 18 bases between them. In DNA, the CDR3 is TGTGCCAGCTTACCGCAGGGCACGCGGGAGACCCAGTACTTC. Its translation is CASLPQGTRETQYF.

A word on this clonotype: A junction end diverges from the germline sequence, so it may reflect a read error. The chain has TRBV7-8 and TRBJ2-3; TRBD2 matches at 9 bases. Germline loops: CDR1 SGHVS, CDR2 FQNEAQ. This CDR3 region has 16 residues. CDR3 DNA: TGTGCCAGCAGCTTAAGCCTAGCGGGACGCACAGATACGCTGTATTTT. Encoded protein: CASSLSLAGRTDTLYF.

As regards this clonotype: The junction shows a germline mismatch at one end, possibly a read error. This chain links TRBV19 with TRBJ1-1, with TRBD1 identical over 10 bases. The V gene's germline CDR1 is LNHDA and CDR2 SQIVND (reference sequence). CDR3 length: 14 residues. This CDR3 reads CASSIASGQGIWGF. The CDR3 DNA reads as TGTGCCAGTAGTATAGCTTCGGGACAGGGGATTTGGGGCTTT.

This clonotype was recorded at least ten times. This rearrangement joins TRBV19 to TRBJ2-1; 9 nucleotides agree with TRBD1. Per germline, CDR1 LNHDA and CDR2 SQIVND (reference sequence). The ends lost 11 bases at V and 3 bases at J; junction bases unmatched: 8. The CDR3 runs 14 residues. CDR3 DNA: TGTGCCTGCTGCGGGACAGGGATCTACAATGAGCAGTTCTTC. Encoded protein: CACCGTGIYNEQFF.

The chain uses TRBV20-1 and TRBJ2-7; no firm D call. The CDR3 totals 13 residues. CDR1 is DFQATT and CDR2 is SNEGSKA in the germline V gene (reference sequence). The CDR3, as DNA: TGCAGCGCCACCCGAATAGGGTACTACGAGCAGTACTTC. The encoded protein is CSATRIGYYEQYF.

The chain has TRBV12-5 and TRBJ1-1; TRBD1 matches at 7 bases. Trimming removed 2 bases from V and 10 bases from J; junction bases left unmatched: 19. The CDR3 length is 17 residues. Per germline, CDR1 LGHNT and CDR2 FRNRAP. As DNA, the CDR3 is TGTGCTAGTGGTTTGCAAGGGGGCCTAGTCGAACACCGGGGAGCTTTCTTT. It specifies CASGLQGGLVEHRGAFF.

The chain couples TRBV24-1 to TRBJ1-1, with a weak D call TRBD1 (5 bases). V gave up 7 bases and J gave up 8 bases, with 10 bases separating them. The CDR3 has 11 residues. In germline, CDR1 is KGHDR, CDR2 SFDVKD. Written as DNA, the CDR3 is TGTGCCACCAGATCTCAGGGAGAAGCTTTCTTT. Translation gives CATRSQGEAFF.

In its sample, this clonotype was seen a few times. The chain recombines TRBV5-1 with TRBJ2-2; 10 bases fit TRBD2. The CDR3 contains 15 residues. J lost 0 bases, V lost 5 bases, and 1 base had no gene match. Germline V CDR1 and CDR2: SGHRS, YFSETQ. The CDR3 DNA is TGCGCCAGCAGTACTAGCGGGACGAACACCGGGGAGCTGTTTTTT. Translated: CASSTSGTNTGELFF.

About this clonotype: The junction differs from germline at one of its ends, possibly a read error. The rearrangement joins TRBV20-1 to TRBJ2-3, with D possibly being TRBD2 (6 bases). CDR1 and CDR2 (germline): DFQATT, SNEGSKA (reference sequence). There are 12 residues in the CDR3. The CDR3 sequence is CSAWGDGDTQYF. CDR3 DNA: TGCAGTGCTTGGGGGGACGGCGATACACAGTATTTT.

This rearrangement joins TRBV7-9 to TRBJ2-6, with a weak D call TRBD1 (5 bases). Per germline, CDR1 SEHNR and CDR2 FQNEAQ (reference sequence). This CDR3 comprises 17 residues. The germline V and J ends were trimmed by 5 bases and 2 bases, with 16 bases remaining between them. DNA of the CDR3: TGTGCCAGCAGCCAAAATTTGGGGCTGGCTGGGGCCAACGTCCTGACTTTC. This gives the protein CASSQNLGLAGANVLTF.

The V call is TRBV20-1, the J call TRBJ1-2; the D gene is possibly TRBD1 (5 bases). Germline CDR1 and CDR2: DFQATT and SNEGSKA (reference sequence). V was pared by 3 bases and J by 2 bases, with 10 bases between. This CDR3 spans 13 amino acids. CDR3 sequence reads: CSARAPGNYGYTF. Written as DNA, the CDR3 is TGCAGTGCTAGGGCGCCAGGGAACTATGGCTACACCTTC.

The genes are TRBV5-1 and TRBJ1-6, with 7 bases lining up with TRBD1. V was clipped by 2 bases and J by 10 bases; unmatched bases: 6. The germline gives CDR1 SGHRS, CDR2 YFSETQ. This CDR3 spans 14 amino acids. The CDR3 DNA reads TGCGCCAGCAGCTTACAGGGGCAAGACTCACCCCTCCACTTT. It translates to CASSLQGQDSPLHF.

This clonotype was counted a few times. The gene calls are TRBV7-6 and TRBJ2-7; possible D gene TRBD1, 5 bases. V was trimmed by 1 base and J by 4 bases, leaving 11 bases between them. The germline V gene encodes CDR1 SGHVS and CDR2 FNYEAQ. The CDR3 sequence is 14 residues long. The CDR3 DNA is TGTGCCAGCAGCTTAGTAGCAGGGTCATACGAGCAGTACTTC. This gives the protein CASSLVAGSYEQYF.

The rearrangement links TRBV20-1 to TRBJ2-6; 10 bases align to TRBD1. With 2 bases clipped from V and 11 bases from J, the junction kept 6 bases outside the gene matches. Germline lookup yields CDR1 DFQATT and CDR2 SNEGSKA (reference sequence). The CDR3 length is 14 residues. The CDR3 DNA reads as TGCAGTGCTAGATCCGGGACAGGGGCTGACGTCCTGACTTTC. It codes for CSARSGTGADVLTF.

The V call is TRBV6-1, the J call TRBJ2-2; 9 nucleotides line up with TRBD2. J was trimmed by 3 bases and V by 5 bases; bases with no gene match: 7. This CDR3 is built from 16 residues. Germline V gene sequence: CDR1 MNHNS, CDR2 SASEGT. CDR3 sequence reads: CASSYSSGGYTGELFF. The CDR3 DNA sequence: TGTGCCAGCAGTTACTCCAGCGGGGGGTACACCGGGGAGCTGTTTTTT.

The chain links TRBV7-2 to TRBJ1-6, with D tentatively TRBD1 (5 bases). CDR3 length: 16 residues. The V gene lost 2 bases and the J gene lost 7 bases, with 15 bases spanning the gap. Germline CDR1 and CDR2: SGHTA and FQGNSA. The CDR3 here is CASSLLGPGSNSPLHF. DNA of the CDR3: TGTGCCAGCAGCTTATTAGGCCCAGGGAGCAATTCACCCCTCCACTTT.

The chain has TRBV7-9 and TRBJ1-4; possibly TRBD1 for D (5 bases). V lost 6 bases and J lost 6, with 14 bases in between. The CDR3 runs 14 residues. Germline V CDR1 and CDR2: SEHNR, FQNEAQ (reference sequence). DNA of the CDR3: TGTGCCAGCAGTTCGGGACGGGGCGATGAAAAACTGTTTTTT. Its translation: CASSSGRGDEKLFF.

In its sample, this clonotype was seen many times. The chain uses TRBV29-1 and TRBJ2-3; 12 positions agree with TRBD2. After removal of 3 bases from V and 8 bases from J, the junction contained 12 bases not matched to a gene. In germline, CDR1 is SQVTM, CDR2 ANQGSEA. The CDR3 consists of 16 residues. The CDR3 nucleotides are TGCAGCGTTGACCTCCTAGCGGGAGGGCTTTCCGCTACGCAGTATTTT. It specifies CSVDLLAGGLSATQYF.

V and J are TRBV20-1 and TRBJ2-7; D assignment may be TRBD1 or TRBD2 (5 bases each). Germline values: CDR1 DFQATT, CDR2 SNEGSKA (reference sequence). Trimming left V 5 bases short and J 3 bases short, with 14 bases between. This CDR3 contains 13 residues. For the CDR3, the DNA is TGCAGTGCTTCCCGGGACGATTTCTACGAGCAGTACTTC. Translation: CSASRDDFYEQYF.

J is TRBJ1-5 and V is TRBV29-1, with D possibly TRBD1 on 6 matching bases. The ends were cut back, 4 bases at V and 3 bases at J, with 13 bases in the middle. CDR3 length: 14 amino acids. The germline V gene has CDR1 SQVTM and CDR2 ANQGSEA. The CDR3 DNA reads as TGCAGCGTTGGGGGGGGGGCCAACAATCAGCCCCAGCATTTT. This translates into CSVGGGANNQPQHF. Using reference TRBV29-1 and TRBJ1-5 for the parts outside the CDR3, the full variable domain is SAVISQKPSRDICQRGTSLTIQCQVDSQVTMMFWYRQQPGQSLTLIATANQGSEATYESGFVIDKFPISRPNLTFSTLTVSNMSPEDSSIYLCSVGGGANNQPQHFGDGTRLSIL.

The chain joins TRBV7-2 to TRBJ2-7; 11 bases are a match to TRBD2. Germline CDR1 SGHTA, CDR2 FQGNSA. CDR3 length equals 14 residues. Germline trimming cut 5 bases from V and 6 bases from J; bases unmatched to any gene: 6. The CDR3 nucleotides read TGTGCCAGCAGCAAACTAGCGGGAGTCTCCGAGCAGTACTTC. It is translated as CASSKLAGVSEQYF.

This rearrangement joins TRBV5-6 to TRBJ2-7; either TRBD1 or TRBD2 may supply D (5 bases each). Trimming removed 3 bases at V and 0 bases at J, with 10 bases between. Germline loops: CDR1 SGHDT, CDR2 YYEEEE. The CDR3 extends over 14 amino acids. The CDR3 sequence: CASSSSGPSYEQYF. DNA for the CDR3: TGTGCCAGCAGCTCCTCGGGGCCCTCCTACGAGCAGTACTTC.

Regarding this clonotype: Its ends do not fully match the called genes, so a read error is possible. This rearrangement joins TRBV20-1 to TRBJ2-1; unclear D gene. CDR1 DFQATT and CDR2 SNEGSKA come from the germline V gene (reference sequence). There are 15 residues in the CDR3. The CDR3 region is CSASARKSSYNEQLF. For the CDR3, the DNA is TGCAGTGCTAGTGCTCGTAAAAGCTCCTACAATGAGCAGCTCTTC.

The chain couples TRBV15 to TRBJ2-3, with D perhaps matching TRBD2 (5 bases). Germline V lookup: CDR1 LNHNV, CDR2 YYDKDF (reference sequence). This CDR3 has 16 amino acids. The germline V and J ends were trimmed by 1 base and 2 bases, with 13 bases remaining between them. CDR3 sequence: CATSRGAGVSTDTQYF. The CDR3 DNA sequence: TGTGCCACCAGCAGAGGGGCCGGGGTTTCCACAGATACGCAGTATTTT. Together with reference TRBV15 and TRBJ2-3, the CDR3 gives the full variable domain: DAMVIQNPRYQVTQFGKPVTLSCSQTLNHNVMYWYQQKSSQAPKLLFHYYDKDFNNEADTPDNFQSRRPNTSFCFLDIRSPGLGDTAMYLCATSRGAGVSTDTQYFGPGTRLTVL.

J is TRBJ2-7 and V is TRBV10-3; 7 nucleotides line up with TRBD1. J gave up 2 bases and V 4 bases, and 5 bases lay outside the gene matches. Per germline, CDR1 ENHRY and CDR2 SYGVKD. The CDR3 length is 14 residues. The CDR3 nucleotides read TGTGCCATCAGTGGTGGGACAGACCCCTACGAGCAGTACTTC. Protein sequence: CAISGGTDPYEQYF.

This clonotype has ten or more counts. The chain is built from TRBV6-5 and TRBJ2-1, with D tentatively TRBD2 (6 bases). Trimming left V 6 bases short and J 7 bases short, with 16 bases between. Germline V gene data show CDR1 as MNHEY and CDR2 as SVGAGI. CDR3 length: 14 residues. The CDR3 nucleotides are TGTGCCAGCAGGGCCCCTGGCGGGAATAATGAGCAGTTCTTC. It codes for CASRAPGGNNEQFF.